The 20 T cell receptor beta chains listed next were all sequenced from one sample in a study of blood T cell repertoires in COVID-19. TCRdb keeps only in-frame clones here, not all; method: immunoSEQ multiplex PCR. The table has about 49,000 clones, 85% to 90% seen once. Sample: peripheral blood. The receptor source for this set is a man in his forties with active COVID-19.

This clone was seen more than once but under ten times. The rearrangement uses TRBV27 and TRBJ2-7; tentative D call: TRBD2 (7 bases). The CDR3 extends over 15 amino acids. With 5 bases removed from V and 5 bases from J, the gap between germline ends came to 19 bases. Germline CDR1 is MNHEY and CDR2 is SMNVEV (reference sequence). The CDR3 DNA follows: TGTGCCAGCAGTCCGAGCCGCTGGGGGGGCCACGAGCAGTACTTC. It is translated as CASSPSRWGGHEQYF.

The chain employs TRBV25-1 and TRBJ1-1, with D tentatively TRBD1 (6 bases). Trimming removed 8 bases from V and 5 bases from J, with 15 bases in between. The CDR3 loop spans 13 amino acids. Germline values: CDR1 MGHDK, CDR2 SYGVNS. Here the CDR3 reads CASRPGGATEAFF. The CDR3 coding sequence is TGTGCCAGCCGTCCTGGGGGGGCTACTGAAGCTTTCTTT.

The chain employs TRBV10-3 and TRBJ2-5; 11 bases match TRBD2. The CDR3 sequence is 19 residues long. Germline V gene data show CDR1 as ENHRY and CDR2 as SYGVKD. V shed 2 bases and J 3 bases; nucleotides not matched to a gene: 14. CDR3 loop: CAISETLSGRATQEETQYF. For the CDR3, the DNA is TGTGCCATCAGTGAGACCCTTAGCGGGAGGGCCACTCAGGAAGAGACCCAGTACTTC.

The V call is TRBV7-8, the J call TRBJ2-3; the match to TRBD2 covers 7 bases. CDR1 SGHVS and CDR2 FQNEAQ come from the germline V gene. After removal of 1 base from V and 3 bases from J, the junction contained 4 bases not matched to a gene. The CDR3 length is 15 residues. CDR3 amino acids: CASSLGASGTDTQYF. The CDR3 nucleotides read TGTGCCAGCAGCTTAGGGGCTAGCGGAACAGATACGCAGTATTTT.

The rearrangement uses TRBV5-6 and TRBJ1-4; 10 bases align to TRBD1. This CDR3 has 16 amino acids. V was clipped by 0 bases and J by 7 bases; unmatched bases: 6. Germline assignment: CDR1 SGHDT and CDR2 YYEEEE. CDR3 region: CASSLVRDRGSEKLFF. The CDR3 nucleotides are TGTGCCAGCAGCTTGGTCCGGGACAGGGGAAGTGAAAAACTGTTTTTT.

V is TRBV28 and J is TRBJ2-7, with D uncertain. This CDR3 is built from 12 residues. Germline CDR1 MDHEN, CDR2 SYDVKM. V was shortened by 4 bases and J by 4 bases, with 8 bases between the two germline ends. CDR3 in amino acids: CASSSLSYEQYF. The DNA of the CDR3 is TGTGCCAGCAGTTCCCTCAGTTACGAGCAGTACTTC.

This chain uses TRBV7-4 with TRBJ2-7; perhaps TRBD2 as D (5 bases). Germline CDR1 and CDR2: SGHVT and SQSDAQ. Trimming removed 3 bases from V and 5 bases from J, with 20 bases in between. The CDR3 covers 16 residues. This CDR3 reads CASSFVPADFSHEQYF. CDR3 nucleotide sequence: TGTGCCAGCAGCTTTGTTCCAGCGGATTTTTCACACGAGCAGTACTTC.

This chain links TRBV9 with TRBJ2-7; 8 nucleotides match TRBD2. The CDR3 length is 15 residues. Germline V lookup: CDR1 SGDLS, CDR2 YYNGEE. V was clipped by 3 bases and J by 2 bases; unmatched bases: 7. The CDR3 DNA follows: TGTGCCAGCAGCGCTCGGACTAGCACAACCTACGAGCAGTACTTC. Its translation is CASSARTSTTYEQYF.

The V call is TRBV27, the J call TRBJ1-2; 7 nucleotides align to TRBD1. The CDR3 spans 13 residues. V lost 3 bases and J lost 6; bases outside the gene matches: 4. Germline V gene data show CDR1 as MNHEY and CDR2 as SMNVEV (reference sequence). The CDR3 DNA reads TGTGCCAGCAGTTTCAGAGGGGGCCATGGCTACACCTTC. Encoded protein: CASSFRGGHGYTF.

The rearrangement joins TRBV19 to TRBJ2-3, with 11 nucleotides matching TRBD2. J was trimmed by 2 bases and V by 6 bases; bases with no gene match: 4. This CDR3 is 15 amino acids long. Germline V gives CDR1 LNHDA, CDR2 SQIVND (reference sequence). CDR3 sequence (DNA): TGTGCCAGTAGGTTAGCGGGGGGGGACACAGATACGCAGTATTTT. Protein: CASRLAGGDTDTQYF.

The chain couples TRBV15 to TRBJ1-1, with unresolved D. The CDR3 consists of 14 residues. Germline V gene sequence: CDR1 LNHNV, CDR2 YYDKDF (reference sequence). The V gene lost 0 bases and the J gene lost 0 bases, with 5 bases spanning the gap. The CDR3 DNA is TGTGCCACCAGCAGAGACACTATGAACACTGAAGCTTTCTTT. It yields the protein CATSRDTMNTEAFF.

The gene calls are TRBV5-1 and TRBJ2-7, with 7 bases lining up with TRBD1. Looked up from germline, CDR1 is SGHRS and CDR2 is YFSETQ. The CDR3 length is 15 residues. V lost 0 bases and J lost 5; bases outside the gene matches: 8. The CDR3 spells CASSLEGQLIDEQYF. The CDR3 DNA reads TGCGCCAGCAGCTTGGAGGGACAGCTAATAGACGAGCAGTACTTC.

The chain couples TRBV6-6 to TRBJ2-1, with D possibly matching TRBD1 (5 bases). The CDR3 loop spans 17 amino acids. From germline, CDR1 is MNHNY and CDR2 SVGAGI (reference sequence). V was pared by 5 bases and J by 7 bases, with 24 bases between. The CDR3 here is CASSPRIQAGLWNEQFF. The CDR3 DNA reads TGTGCCAGCAGTCCCCGTATACAGGCAGGGTTATGGAATGAGCAGTTCTTC.

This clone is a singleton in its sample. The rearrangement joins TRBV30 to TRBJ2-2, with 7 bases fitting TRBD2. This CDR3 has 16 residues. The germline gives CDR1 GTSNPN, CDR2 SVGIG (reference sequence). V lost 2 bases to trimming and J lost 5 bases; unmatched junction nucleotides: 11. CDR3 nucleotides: TGTGCCTGGAGTCGGGCGGGGACTATCGGGACCGGGGAGCTGTTTTTT. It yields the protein CAWSRAGTIGTGELFF.

CDR3 protein: CATSERNSLTGTTYNEQFF. CDR3 DNA: TGTGCCACCAGTGAACGGAACTCACTTACTGGGACTACCTACAATGAGCAGTTCTTC. The V call is TRBV24-1, the J call TRBJ2-1; 7 bases are a match to TRBD2. CDR1 is KGHDR and CDR2 is SFDVKD in the germline V gene. The CDR3 is 19 residues long. V trimming: 4 bases; J trimming: 2 bases; junction bases outside the gene matches: 16.

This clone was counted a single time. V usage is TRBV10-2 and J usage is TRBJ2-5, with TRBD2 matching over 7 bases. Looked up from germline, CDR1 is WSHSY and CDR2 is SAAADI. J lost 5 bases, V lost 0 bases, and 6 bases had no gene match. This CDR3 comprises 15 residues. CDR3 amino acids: CASSESPGGFETQYF. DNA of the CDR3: TGCGCCAGCAGTGAGTCTCCGGGAGGATTCGAGACCCAGTACTTC.

DNA of the CDR3: TGTGCCAGCAGCCAAGCAGGGGGCTACTATGGCTACACCTTC. This translates into CASSQAGGYYGYTF. The rearrangement uses TRBV14 and TRBJ1-2, with 8 positions matching TRBD1. The V and J ends lost 1 base and 3 bases, in that order; junction bases with no gene match: 1. Germline V gene sequence: CDR1 SGHDN, CDR2 FVKESK. This CDR3 is 14 amino acids long.

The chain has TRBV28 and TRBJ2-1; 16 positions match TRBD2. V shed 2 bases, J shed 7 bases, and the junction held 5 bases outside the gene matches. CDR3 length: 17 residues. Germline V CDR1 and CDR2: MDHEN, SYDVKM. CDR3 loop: CASSLDVGLAGGNEQFF. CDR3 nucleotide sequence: TGTGCCAGCAGTTTAGACGTGGGACTAGCGGGAGGGAATGAGCAGTTCTTC.

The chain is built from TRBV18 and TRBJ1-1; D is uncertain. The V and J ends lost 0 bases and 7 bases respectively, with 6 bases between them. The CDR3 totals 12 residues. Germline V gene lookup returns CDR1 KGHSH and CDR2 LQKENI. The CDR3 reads CASSPPGLEAFF. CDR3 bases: TGTGCCAGCTCACCACCGGGCCTTGAAGCTTTCTTT. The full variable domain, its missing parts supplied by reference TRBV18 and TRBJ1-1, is NAGVMQNPRHLVRRRGQEARLRCSPMKGHSHVYWYRQLPEEGLKFMVYLQKENIIDESGMPKERFSAEFPKEGPSILRIQQVVRGDSAAYFCASSPPGLEAFFGQGTRLTVV.

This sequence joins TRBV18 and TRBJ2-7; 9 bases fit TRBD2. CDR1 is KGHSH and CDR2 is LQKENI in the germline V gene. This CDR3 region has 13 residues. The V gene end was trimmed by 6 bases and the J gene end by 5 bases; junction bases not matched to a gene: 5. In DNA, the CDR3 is TGTGCCAGCTCTAGCGGGAGATGGGACGAGCAGTACTTC. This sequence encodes CASSSGRWDEQYF. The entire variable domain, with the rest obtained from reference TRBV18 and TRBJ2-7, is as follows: NAGVMQNPRHLVRRRGQEARLRCSPMKGHSHVYWYRQLPEEGLKFMVYLQKENIIDESGMPKERFSAEFPKEGPSILRIQQVVRGDSAAYFCASSSGRWDEQYFGPGTRLTVT.